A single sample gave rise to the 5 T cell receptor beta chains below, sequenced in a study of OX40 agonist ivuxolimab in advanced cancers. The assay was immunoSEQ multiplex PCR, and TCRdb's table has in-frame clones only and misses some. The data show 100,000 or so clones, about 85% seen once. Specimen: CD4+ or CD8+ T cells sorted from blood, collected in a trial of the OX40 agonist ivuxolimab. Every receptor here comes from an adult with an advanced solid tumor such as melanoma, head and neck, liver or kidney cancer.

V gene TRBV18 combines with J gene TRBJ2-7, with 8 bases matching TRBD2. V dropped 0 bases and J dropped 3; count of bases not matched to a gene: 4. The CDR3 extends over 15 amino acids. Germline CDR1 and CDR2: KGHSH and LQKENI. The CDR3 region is CASSPPSGSGYEQYF. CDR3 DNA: TGTGCCAGCTCACCACCCAGCGGGAGCGGCTACGAGCAGTACTTC.

CDR3 in DNA: TGTGCCAGTTCCCAGGGGACAGGGGCGCGGGAGACCCAGTACTTC. This sequence encodes CASSQGTGARETQYF. The J gene is TRBJ2-5, the V gene TRBV19; 10 positions agree with TRBD1. Trimming at V came to 8 bases and at J to 5 bases, leaving 11 bases not matched to a gene. The CDR3 loop spans 15 amino acids. Germline V lookup: CDR1 LNHDA, CDR2 SQIVND (reference sequence).

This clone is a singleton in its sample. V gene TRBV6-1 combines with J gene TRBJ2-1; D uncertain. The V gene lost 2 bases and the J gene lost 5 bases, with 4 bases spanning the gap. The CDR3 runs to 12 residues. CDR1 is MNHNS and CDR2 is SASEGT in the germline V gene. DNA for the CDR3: TGTGCCAGCAGTGAAACAGACAATGAGCAGTTCTTC. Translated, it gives CASSETDNEQFF.

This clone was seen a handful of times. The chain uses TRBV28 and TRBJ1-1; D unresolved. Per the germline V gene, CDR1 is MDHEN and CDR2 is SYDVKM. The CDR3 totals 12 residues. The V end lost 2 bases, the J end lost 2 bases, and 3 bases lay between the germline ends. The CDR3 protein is CASSLGNTEAFF. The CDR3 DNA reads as TGTGCCAGCAGTTTAGGTAACACTGAAGCTTTCTTT.

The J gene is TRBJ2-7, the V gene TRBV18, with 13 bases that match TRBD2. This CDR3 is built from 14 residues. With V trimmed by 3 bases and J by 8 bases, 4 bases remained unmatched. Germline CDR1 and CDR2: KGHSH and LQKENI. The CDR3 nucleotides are TGTGCCAGCTCACCCGGGACTAGCGGGATGCAGCAGTACTTC. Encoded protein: CASSPGTSGMQQYF.